The 6 T cell receptor beta chains below were found in one sample sequenced in a study of OX40 agonist ivuxolimab in advanced cancers. Assay used: immunoSEQ multiplex PCR; TCRdb lists only in-frame clones, some missing. This sample has 70,000 to 85,000 clones, with over 90% found just once. The material sequenced was CD4+ or CD8+ T cells sorted from blood, taken in a trial of the OX40 agonist ivuxolimab. Receptors were obtained from an adult with an advanced solid tumor such as melanoma, head and neck, liver or kidney cancer.

The chain is built from TRBV5-6 and TRBJ1-1; D might be TRBD1 (6 bases). V lost 2 bases to trimming and J lost 6 bases, with 17 bases between them. This CDR3 region has 15 residues. Looked up from germline, CDR1 is SGHDT and CDR2 is YYEEEE. CDR3 region: CASSFGTQTSAEAFF. As DNA, the CDR3 is TGTGCCAGCAGCTTCGGGACACAAACGAGCGCTGAAGCTTTCTTT.

This CDR3 reads CASSLETGGAFYNEQFF. Here the CDR3 DNA reads TGCGCCAGCAGCTTGGAGACAGGGGGCGCTTTTTACAATGAGCAGTTCTTC. This chain joins TRBV5-1 and TRBJ2-1; 10 nucleotides align to TRBD1. V trimming: 0 bases; J trimming: 4 bases; junction bases outside the gene matches: 7. Germline CDR1 reads SGHRS; CDR2 reads YFSETQ. The length of the CDR3 is 17 residues.

Only one count was recorded for this clone. The chain combines TRBV5-4 with TRBJ2-1, with 9 bases lining up with TRBD2. This CDR3 has 16 residues. V trimming: 4 bases; J trimming: 0 bases; junction bases outside the gene matches: 5. Per germline, CDR1 SGHNT and CDR2 YYREEE (reference sequence). In nucleotides, the CDR3 is TGTGCCAGCAGCAGGACTAGCGACAGCTCCTACAATGAGCAGTTCTTC. It is translated as CASSRTSDSSYNEQFF.

The chain uses TRBV5-6 and TRBJ2-5, with D maybe TRBD1 (6 bases). The CDR3 contains 14 residues. The germline gives CDR1 SGHDT, CDR2 YYEEEE. V was pared by 3 bases and J by 5 bases, with 14 bases between. The DNA for the CDR3 is TGTGCCAGCAGCTCGGTACAGGGTGGGGAGACCCAGTACTTC. It translates to CASSSVQGGETQYF.

The rearrangement joins TRBV19 to TRBJ1-4; TRBD1 agrees at 9 bases. The length of the CDR3 is 16 residues. Germline-derived CDR1 and CDR2 are LNHDA and SQIVND (reference sequence). The V and J ends lost 2 bases and 6 bases, in that order; junction bases with no gene match: 7. CDR3 sequence (DNA): TGTGCCAGTAGTATACCCTACAGGGGGCGCCATGAAAAACTGTTTTTT. Protein: CASSIPYRGRHEKLFF. Complete variable domain (other parts from reference TRBV19 and TRBJ1-4): DGGITQSPKYLFRKEGQNVTLSCEQNLNHDAMYWYRQDPGQGLRLIYYSQIVNDFQKGDIAEGYSVSREKKESFPLTVTSAQKNPTAFYLCASSIPYRGRHEKLFFGSGTQLSVL.

This rearrangement joins TRBV5-6 to TRBJ2-7; 15 positions agree with TRBD2. The CDR3 spans 17 residues. The V and J ends lost 4 bases and 3 bases, in that order; junction bases with no gene match: 8. CDR1 and CDR2 from the germline V gene are SGHDT and YYEEEE. Here the CDR3 reads CASSPGLAGGYLYEQYF. CDR3 in DNA: TGTGCCAGCAGCCCTGGACTAGCGGGAGGGTACCTCTACGAGCAGTACTTC.